This T cell receptor (beta chain) was found in a study of blood T cell repertoires in COVID-19. The overall study: From the United States, Italy and Spain came samples of acute and convalescent COVID-19. In each case, the material was cDNA or gDNA derived from T cells, B-cell-depleted T cells, or PBMCs.

This clone has just a few counts. Germline V gives CDR1 MNHNY, CDR2 SVGAGI (reference sequence). Deletions cut 5 bases from V and 7 bases from J, with 9 bases between. CDR3 length equals 12 residues. In the original workflow: Amplified reference gene primers provided the basis for estimating nucleated cell counts. Only in-frame clones appear in the TCRdb table, and some are missing; sequencing was by immunoSEQ multiplex PCR. The DNA was the basis for D and trimming; V, J and clone size are from that table. The sample holds roughly 220,000 clones, 86% seen once. The chain combines TRBV6-6 with TRBJ1-3; D call uncertain. The sequenced sample was peripheral blood. The clonotype was recovered from an elderly man with acute or convalescent COVID-19. The CDR3 coding sequence is TGTGCCAGCAGTGACCCAGGCAACACCATATATTTT. It translates to CASSDPGNTIYF.